This T cell receptor beta chain came from a study of early T cells in non-severe SARS-CoV-2 infection. Study-wide context: The input, bulk RNA from unsorted whole blood, was sequenced, and chains were unpaired. Broader study findings: Using VDJdb, the matching emphasized anti-spike CD8 responses while missing private and CD4 specificities.

This clonotype was counted a few times. Its antigen is still unknown. The TCR library protocol was used to attach unique molecular identifiers. These identifiers were attached to individual cDNA molecules. TCRdb used MiXCR to reprocess the 5' RACE reads, holding one entry per CDR3 protein. The table shows roughly 58,000 distinct CDR3 sequences, with under 7.5% occurring only once. CDR3 length equals 14 residues. Per germline, CDR1 SGHAT and CDR2 FQNNGV. Trimming pared 1 base from V and 7 bases from J, leaving 13 bases between. The chain couples TRBV11-2 to TRBJ1-2; a weak D match, TRBD1 (5 bases). The sequenced sample consisted of whole blood. This TCR came from an adult who was a healthcare worker with PCR-confirmed SARS-CoV-2 infection or an uninfected control (not recorded which). The CDR3 is CASSLGRGSFGYTF. DNA of the CDR3: TGTGCCAGCAGCTTAGGTCGGGGGTCCTTTGGCTACACCTTC.